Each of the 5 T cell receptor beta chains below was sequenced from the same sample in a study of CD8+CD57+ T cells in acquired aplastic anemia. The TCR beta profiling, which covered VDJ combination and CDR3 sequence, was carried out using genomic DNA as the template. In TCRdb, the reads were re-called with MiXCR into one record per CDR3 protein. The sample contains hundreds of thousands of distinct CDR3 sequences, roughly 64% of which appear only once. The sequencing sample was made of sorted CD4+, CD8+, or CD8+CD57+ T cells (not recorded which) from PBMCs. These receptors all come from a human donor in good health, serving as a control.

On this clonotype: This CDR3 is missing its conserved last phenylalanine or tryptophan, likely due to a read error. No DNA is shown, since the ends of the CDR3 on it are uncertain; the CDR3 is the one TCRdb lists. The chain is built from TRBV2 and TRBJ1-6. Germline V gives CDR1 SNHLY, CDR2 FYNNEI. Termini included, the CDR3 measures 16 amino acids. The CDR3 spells CASSGQTRPIRNQLQH.

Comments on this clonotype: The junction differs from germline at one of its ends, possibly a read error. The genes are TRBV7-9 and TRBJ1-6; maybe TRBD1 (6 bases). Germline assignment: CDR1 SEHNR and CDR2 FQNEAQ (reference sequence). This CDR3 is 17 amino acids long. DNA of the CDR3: TGTGCCGGCAGTCTAGACAGGACGCAGGACCTACATTCACCCCTCCACTTT. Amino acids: CAGSLDRTQDLHSPLHF.

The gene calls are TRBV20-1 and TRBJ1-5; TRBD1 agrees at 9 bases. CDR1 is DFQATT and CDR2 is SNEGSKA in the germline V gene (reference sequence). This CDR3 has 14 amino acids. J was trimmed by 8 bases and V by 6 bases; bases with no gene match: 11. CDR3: CSAAAGTGQKPQHF. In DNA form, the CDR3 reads TGCAGTGCCGCCGCTGGGACAGGGCAAAAGCCCCAGCATTTT.

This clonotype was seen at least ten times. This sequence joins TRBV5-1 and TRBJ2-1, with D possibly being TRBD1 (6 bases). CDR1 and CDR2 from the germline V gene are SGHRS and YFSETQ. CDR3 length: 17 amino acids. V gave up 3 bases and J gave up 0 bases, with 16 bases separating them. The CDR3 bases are TGCGCCAGCAGCTCAGGCACAGGGAGAGACTCCTACAATGAGCAGTTCTTC. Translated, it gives CASSSGTGRDSYNEQFF.

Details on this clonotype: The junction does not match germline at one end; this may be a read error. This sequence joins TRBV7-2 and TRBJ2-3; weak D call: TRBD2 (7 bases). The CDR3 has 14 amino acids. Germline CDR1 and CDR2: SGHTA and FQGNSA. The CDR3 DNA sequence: TGCGCCAGCAACGGGGGGCAGGCAACAGATACGCAGTGTTTT. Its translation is CASNGGQATDTQCF.